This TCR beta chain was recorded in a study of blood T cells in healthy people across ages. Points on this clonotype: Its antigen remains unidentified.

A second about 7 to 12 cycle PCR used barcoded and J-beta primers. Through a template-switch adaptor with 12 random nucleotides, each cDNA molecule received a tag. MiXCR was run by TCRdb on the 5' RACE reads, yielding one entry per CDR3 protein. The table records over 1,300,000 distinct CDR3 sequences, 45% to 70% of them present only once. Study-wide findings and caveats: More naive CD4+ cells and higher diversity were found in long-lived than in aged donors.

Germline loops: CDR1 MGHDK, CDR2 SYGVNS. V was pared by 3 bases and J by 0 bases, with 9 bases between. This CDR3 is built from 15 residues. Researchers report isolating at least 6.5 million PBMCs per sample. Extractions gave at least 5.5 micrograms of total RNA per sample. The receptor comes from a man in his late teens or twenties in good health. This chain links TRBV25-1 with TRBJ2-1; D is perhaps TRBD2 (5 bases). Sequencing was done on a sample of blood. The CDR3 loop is CASSDKRSSYNEQFF. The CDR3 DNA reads TGTGCCAGCAGTGACAAGCGGAGCTCCTACAATGAGCAGTTCTTC. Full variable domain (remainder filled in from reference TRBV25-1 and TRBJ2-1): EADIYQTPRYLVIGTGKKITLECSQTMGHDKMYWYQQDPGMELHLIHYSYGVNSTEKGDLSSESTVSRIRTEHFPLTLESARPSHTSQYLCASSDKRSSYNEQFFGPGTRLTVL.